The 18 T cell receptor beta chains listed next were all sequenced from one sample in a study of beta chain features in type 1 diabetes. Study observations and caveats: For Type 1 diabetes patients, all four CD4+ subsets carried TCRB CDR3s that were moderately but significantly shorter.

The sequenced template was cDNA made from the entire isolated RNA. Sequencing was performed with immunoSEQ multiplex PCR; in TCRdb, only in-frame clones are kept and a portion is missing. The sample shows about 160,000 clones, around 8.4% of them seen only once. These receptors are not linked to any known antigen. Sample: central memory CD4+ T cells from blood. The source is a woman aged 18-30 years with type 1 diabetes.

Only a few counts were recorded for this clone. CDR3 region: CAIAGVGGEQFF. The CDR3 nucleotides are TGTGCCATCGCGGGGGTGGGGGGCGAGCAGTTCTTC. V is TRBV2 and J is TRBJ2-1; D is possibly TRBD2 (7 bases). V shed 10 bases and J shed 10 bases, with 17 bases lying between them. This CDR3 region has 12 residues. Germline V lookup: CDR1 SNHLY, CDR2 FYNNEI.

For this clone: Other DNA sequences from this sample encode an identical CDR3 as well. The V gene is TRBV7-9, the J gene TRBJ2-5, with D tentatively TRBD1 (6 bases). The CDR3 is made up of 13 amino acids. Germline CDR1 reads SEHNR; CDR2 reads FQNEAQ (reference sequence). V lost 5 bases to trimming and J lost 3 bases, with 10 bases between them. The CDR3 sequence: CASSLGTKETQYF. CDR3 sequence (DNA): TGTGCCAGCAGCCTTGGGACAAAAGAGACCCAGTACTTC.

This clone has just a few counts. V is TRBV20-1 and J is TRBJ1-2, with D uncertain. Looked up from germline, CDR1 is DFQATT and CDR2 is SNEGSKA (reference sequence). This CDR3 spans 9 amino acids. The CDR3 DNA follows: TGCAGCGCCGGGTCTGGCTACACCTTC. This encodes CSAGSGYTF.

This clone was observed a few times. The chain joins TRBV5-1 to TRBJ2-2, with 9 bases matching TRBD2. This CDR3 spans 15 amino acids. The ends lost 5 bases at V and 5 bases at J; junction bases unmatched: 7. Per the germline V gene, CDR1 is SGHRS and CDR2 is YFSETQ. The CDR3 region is CASRPLTSGTGELFF. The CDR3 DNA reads TGCGCCAGCAGGCCTCTTACTAGCGGGACCGGGGAGCTGTTTTTT.

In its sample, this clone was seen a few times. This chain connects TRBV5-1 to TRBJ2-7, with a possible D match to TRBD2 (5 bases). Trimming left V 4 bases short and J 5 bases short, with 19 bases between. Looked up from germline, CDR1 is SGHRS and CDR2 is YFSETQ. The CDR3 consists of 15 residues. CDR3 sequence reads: CASSPIGQEVDEQYF. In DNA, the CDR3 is TGCGCCAGCAGCCCCATCGGGCAGGAGGTGGACGAGCAGTACTTC.

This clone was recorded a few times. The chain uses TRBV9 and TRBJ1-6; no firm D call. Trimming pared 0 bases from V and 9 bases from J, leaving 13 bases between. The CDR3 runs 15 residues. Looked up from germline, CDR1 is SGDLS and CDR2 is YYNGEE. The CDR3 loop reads CASSVDGSYGSPLHF. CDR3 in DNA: TGTGCCAGCAGCGTAGACGGGAGCTACGGTTCACCCCTCCACTTT.

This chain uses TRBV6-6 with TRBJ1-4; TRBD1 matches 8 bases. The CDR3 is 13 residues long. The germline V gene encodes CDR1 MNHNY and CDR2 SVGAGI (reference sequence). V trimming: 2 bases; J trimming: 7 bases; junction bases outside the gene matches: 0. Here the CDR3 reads CASSYGTGEKLFF. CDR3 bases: TGTGCCAGCAGTTACGGGACAGGTGAAAAACTGTTTTTT.

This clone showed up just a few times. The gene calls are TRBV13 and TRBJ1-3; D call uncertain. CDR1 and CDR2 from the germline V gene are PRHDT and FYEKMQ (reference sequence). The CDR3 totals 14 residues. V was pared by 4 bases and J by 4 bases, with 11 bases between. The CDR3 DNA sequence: TGTGCCAGCAGCTCCGGCGGAGGGGGAAACACCATATATTTT. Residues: CASSSGGGGNTIYF.

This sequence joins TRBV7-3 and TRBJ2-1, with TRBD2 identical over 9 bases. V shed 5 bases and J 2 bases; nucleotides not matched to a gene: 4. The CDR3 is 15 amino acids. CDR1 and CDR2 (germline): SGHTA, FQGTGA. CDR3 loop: CASSISGGTYNEQFF. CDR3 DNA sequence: TGTGCCAGCAGCATAAGCGGGGGGACCTACAATGAGCAGTTCTTC.

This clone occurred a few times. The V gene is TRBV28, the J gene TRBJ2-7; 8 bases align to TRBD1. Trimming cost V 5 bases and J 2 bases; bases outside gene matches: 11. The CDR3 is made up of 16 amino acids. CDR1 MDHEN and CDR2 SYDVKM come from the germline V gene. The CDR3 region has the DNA TGTGCCAGCAGTCCCTCGGGACAGGTTAACGCCTACGAGCAGTACTTC. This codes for CASSPSGQVNAYEQYF.

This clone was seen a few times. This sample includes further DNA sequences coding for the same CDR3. The CDR3 region is CASSLEGQGNSPLHF. CDR3 DNA: TGCGCCAGCAGCTTGGAGGGACAGGGGAATTCACCCCTCCACTTT. The chain joins TRBV5-1 to TRBJ1-6, with TRBD1 matching over 10 bases. V shed 0 bases and J 7 bases; nucleotides not matched to a gene: 1. CDR3 length: 15 amino acids. CDR1 and CDR2 (germline): SGHRS, YFSETQ. Full variable domain (rest looked up from reference TRBV5-1 and TRBJ1-6): KAGVTQTPRYLIKTRGQQVTLSCSPISGHRSVSWYQQTPGQGLQFLFEYFSETQRNKGNFPGRFSGRQFSNSRSEMNVSTLELGDSALYLCASSLEGQGNSPLHFGNGTRLTVT.

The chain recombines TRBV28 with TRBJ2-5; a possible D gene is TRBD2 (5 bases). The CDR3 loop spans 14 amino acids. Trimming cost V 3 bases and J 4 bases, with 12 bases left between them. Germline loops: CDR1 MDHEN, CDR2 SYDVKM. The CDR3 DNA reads TGTGCCAGCAGTTTGGACTTAAATATAGAGACCCAGTACTTC. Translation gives CASSLDLNIETQYF.

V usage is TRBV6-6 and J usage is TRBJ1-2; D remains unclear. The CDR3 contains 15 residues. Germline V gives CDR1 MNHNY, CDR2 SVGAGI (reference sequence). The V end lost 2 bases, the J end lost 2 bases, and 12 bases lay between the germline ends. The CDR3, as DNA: TGTGCCAGCAGTTACGATACCTCCAGAAACTATGGCTACACCTTC. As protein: CASSYDTSRNYGYTF.

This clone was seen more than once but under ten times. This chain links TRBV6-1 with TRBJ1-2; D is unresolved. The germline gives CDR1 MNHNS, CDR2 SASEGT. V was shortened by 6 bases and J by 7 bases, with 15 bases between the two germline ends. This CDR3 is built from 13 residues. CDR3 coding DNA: TGTGCCAGCAGCGTAACTGCGGCGATTGGCTACACCTTC. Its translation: CASSVTAAIGYTF.

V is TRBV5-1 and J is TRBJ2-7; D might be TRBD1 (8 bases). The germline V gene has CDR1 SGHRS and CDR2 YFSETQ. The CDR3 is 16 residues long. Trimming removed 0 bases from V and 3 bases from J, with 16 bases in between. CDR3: CASSLVGGTGLYEQYF. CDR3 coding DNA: TGCGCCAGCAGCTTGGTGGGGGGGACAGGACTCTACGAGCAGTACTTC.

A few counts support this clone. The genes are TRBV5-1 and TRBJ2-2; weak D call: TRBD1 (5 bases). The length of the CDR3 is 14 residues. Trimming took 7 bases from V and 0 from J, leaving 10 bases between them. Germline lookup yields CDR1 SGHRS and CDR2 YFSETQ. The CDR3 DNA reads TGCGCCAGCCTGGACACGGCGAACACCGGGGAGCTGTTTTTT. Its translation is CASLDTANTGELFF.

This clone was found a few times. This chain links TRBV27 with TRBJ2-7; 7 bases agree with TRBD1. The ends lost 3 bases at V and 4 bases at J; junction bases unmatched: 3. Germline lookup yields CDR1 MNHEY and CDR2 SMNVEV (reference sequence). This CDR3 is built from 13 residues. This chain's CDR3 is CASSFSRGYEQYF. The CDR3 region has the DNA TGTGCCAGCAGTTTTTCCAGGGGGTACGAGCAGTACTTC.

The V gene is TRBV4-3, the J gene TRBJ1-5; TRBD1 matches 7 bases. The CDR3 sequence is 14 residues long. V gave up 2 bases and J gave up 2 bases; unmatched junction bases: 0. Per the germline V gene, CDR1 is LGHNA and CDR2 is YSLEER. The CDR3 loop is CASSQTGGNQPQHF. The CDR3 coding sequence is TGCGCCAGCAGCCAAACAGGGGGCAATCAGCCCCAGCATTTT.